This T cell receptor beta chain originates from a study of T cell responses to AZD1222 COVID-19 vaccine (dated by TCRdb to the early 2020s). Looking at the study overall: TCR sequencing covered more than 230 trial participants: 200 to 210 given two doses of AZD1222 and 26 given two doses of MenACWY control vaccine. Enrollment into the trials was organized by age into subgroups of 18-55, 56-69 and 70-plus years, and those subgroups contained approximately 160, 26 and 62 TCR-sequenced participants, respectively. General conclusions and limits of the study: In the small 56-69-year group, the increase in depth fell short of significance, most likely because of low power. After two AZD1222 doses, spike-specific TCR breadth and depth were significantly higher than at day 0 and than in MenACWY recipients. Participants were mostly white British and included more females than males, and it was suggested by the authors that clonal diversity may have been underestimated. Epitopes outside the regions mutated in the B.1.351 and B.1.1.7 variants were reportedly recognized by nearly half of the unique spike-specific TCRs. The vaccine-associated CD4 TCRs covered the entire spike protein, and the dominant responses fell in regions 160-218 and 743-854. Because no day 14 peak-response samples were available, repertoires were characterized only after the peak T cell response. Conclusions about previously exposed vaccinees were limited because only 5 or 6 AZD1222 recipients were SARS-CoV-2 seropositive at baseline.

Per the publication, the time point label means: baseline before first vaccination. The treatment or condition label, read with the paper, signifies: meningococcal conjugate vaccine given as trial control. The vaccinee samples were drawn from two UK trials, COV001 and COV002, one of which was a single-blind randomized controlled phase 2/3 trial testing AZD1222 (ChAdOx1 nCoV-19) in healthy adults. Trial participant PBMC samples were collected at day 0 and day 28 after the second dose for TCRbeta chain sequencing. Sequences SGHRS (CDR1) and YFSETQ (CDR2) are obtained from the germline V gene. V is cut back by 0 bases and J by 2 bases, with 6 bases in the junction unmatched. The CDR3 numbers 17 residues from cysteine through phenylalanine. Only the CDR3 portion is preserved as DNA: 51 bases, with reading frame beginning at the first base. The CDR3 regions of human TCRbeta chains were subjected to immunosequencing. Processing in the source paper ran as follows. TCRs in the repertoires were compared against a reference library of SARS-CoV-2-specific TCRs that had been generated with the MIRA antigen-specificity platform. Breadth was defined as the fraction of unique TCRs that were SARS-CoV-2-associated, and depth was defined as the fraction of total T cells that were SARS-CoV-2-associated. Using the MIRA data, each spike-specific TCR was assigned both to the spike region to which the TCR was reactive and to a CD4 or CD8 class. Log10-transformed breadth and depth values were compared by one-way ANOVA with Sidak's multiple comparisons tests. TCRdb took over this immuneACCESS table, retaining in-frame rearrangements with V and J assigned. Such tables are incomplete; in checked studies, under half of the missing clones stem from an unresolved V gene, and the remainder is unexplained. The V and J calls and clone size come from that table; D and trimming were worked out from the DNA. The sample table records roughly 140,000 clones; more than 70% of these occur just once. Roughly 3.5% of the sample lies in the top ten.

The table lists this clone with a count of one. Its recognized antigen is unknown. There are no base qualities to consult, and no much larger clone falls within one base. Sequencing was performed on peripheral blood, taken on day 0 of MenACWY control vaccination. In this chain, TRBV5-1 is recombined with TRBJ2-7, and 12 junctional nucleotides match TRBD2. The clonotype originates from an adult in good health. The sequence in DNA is TGCGCCAGCAGCTTGGACCCGGGACTAGCGGGCACCTACGAGCAGTACTTC. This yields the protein CASSLDPGLAGTYEQYF.